This T cell receptor (beta chain) was sequenced during a study of blood T cell repertoires in COVID-19. Germline lookup yields CDR1 MDHEN and CDR2 SYDVKM. CDR3 length: 15 amino acids. V was shortened by 6 bases and J by 12 bases, with 21 bases between the two germline ends. The table came from immunoSEQ multiplex PCR; TCRdb's copy has only in-frame clones and leaves some out. The table lists about 210,000 clones, around 83% of them singletons, with approximately 23% in the top ten. The table lists this clone with many counts. The sample consisted of PBMCs or T cells enriched from blood (not recorded which). The receptor was isolated from a woman in her thirties or forties in a cohort exposed to, infected with or recovered from COVID-19 (not recorded which). This chain uses TRBV28 with TRBJ1-6, with D uncertain. CDR3 in amino acids: CASRSLQEVGLPLHF. In DNA form, the CDR3 reads TGTGCCAGCAGGTCACTGCAGGAGGTCGGGTTACCCCTCCACTTT.